Detailed here is one T cell receptor (beta chain). These data are taken from a study of blood T cell repertoires in COVID-19. Looking at the study overall: Samples representing acute and convalescent COVID-19 were sourced from the United States, Italy and Spain.

The V gene's germline CDR1 is SGHTA and CDR2 FQGNSA. The CDR3 runs 15 residues. Deletions cut 3 bases from V and 2 bases from J, with 12 bases between. Sequencing was performed with immunoSEQ multiplex PCR; in TCRdb, only in-frame clones are kept and a portion is missing. In the table there are just over 250,000 clones, 75% to 90% of which are singletons. Input material: peripheral blood. This clonotype was sampled from a woman aged 65 to 85 with COVID-19, enrolled during active disease. The chain links TRBV7-2 to TRBJ2-3; no reliable D call. CDR3 sequence: CASSLTNSPTDTQYF. The CDR3 DNA follows: TGTGCCAGCAGCTTGACAAACTCCCCCACAGATACGCAGTATTTT.